This TCR beta chain was captured in a study of cytomegalovirus exposure and HLA in healthy donors. This clone showed up many times. The antigen remains unidentified. This CDR3 is also generated by other DNA sequences in the sample. V lost 4 bases and J lost 7; bases outside the gene matches: 0. This CDR3 has 13 amino acids. Looked up from germline, CDR1 is MNHNS and CDR2 is SASEGT. Study-wide results and caveats: In a later analysis, HLA-associated TCR beta chains were more clonally expanded than equally common others. For most subjects, TCR beta sequences were reported to predict HLA-A and HLA-B alleles with accuracy. Exclusion applied to some V segments, including TRBV6-2 and TRBV6-3, as they were indistinguishable.

Vbeta (60) and Jbeta (13) primers were used in the PCR. Measured with immunoSEQ multiplex PCR; TCRdb has only the in-frame clones, and not every one. In the table there are more than 60,000 clones, under 85% of which are singletons. V gene TRBV6-1 combines with J gene TRBJ1-6, with 8 bases lining up with TRBD1. Sequencing used PBMCs. The sequence derives from a male donor in good health and CMV-seropositive. CDR3 protein: CASSGDRNSPLHF. The CDR3 nucleotides read TGTGCCAGCAGTGGGGACAGGAATTCACCCCTCCACTTT.